This T cell receptor beta chain derives from a study of blood T cell repertoires in COVID-19. The method was immunoSEQ multiplex PCR; TCRdb's version includes in-frame clones alone and lacks a portion of them. The table has roughly 40,000 clones, around nine tenths seen once. With 5 bases clipped from V and 2 bases from J, the junction kept 5 bases outside the gene matches. The CDR3 is 14 residues long. Germline-derived CDR1 and CDR2 are MDHEN and SYDVKM. Enrolment of Seattle patients took place during active infection, and they were followed longitudinally. The V call is TRBV28, the J call TRBJ1-2; 7 bases are a match to TRBD1. The specimen sequenced was peripheral blood. The receptor's source is a middle-aged man with COVID-19, enrolled during active disease. CDR3 amino acids: CASSPPGQNYGYTF. As DNA, the CDR3 is TGTGCCAGCAGTCCTCCGGGACAGAACTATGGCTACACCTTC.